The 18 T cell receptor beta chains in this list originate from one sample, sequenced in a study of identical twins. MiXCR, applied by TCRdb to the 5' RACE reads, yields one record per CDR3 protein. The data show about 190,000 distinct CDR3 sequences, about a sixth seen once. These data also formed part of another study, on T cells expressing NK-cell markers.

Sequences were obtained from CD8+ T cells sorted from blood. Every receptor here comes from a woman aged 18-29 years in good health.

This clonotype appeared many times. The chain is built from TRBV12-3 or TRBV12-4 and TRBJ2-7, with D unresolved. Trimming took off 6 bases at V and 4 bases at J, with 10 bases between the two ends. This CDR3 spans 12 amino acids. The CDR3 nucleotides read TGTGCCAGCAGCCTAGACCCTTACGAGCAGTACTTC. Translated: CASSLDPYEQYF.

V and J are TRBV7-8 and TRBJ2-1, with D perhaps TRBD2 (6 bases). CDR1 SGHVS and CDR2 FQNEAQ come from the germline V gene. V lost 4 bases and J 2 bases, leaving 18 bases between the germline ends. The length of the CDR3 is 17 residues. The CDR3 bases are TGTGCCAGCAGCTCCCCCGATAGCGGTGCAGCCTACAATGAGCAGTTCTTC. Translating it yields CASSSPDSGAAYNEQFF.

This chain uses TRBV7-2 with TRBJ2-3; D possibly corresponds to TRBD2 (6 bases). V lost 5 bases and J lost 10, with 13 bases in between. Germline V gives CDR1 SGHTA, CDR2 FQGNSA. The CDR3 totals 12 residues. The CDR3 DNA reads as TGTGCCAGCAGCCCCTCCGGGACTCCGCAGTATTTT. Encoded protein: CASSPSGTPQYF.

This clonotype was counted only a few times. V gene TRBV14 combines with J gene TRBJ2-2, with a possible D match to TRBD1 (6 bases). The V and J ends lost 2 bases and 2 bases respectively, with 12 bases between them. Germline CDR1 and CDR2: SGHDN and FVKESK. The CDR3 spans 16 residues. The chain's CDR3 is CASSQTDRRNTGELFF. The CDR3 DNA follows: TGTGCCAGCAGCCAAACTGACAGGCGCAACACCGGGGAGCTGTTTTTT.

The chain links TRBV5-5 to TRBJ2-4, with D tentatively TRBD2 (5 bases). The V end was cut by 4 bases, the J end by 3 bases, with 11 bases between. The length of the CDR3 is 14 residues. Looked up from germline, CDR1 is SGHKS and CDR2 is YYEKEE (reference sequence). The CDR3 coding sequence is TGTGCCAGCAGCCCCGGCGAGGGCAAAAACATTCAGTACTTC. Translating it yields CASSPGEGKNIQYF.

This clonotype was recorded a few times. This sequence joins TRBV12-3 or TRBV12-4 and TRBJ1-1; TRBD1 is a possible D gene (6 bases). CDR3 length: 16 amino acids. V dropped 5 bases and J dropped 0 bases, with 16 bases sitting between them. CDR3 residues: CASSTDRADMNTEAFF. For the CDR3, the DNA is TGTGCCAGCAGTACGGACAGAGCAGACATGAACACTGAAGCTTTCTTT.

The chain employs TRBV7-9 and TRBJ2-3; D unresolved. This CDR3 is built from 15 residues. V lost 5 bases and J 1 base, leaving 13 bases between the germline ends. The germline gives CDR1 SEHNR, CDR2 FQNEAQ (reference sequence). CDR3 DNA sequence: TGTGCCAGCAGCATGATAAGTCACCGCACAGATACGCAGTATTTT. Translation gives CASSMISHRTDTQYF.

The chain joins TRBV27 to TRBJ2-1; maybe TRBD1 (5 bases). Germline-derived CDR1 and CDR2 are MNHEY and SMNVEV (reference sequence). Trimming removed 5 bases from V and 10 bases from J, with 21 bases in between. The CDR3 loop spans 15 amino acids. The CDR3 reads CASSAPQPVGREQFF. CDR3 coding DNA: TGTGCCAGCAGTGCCCCCCAGCCGGTGGGGCGGGAGCAGTTCTTC.

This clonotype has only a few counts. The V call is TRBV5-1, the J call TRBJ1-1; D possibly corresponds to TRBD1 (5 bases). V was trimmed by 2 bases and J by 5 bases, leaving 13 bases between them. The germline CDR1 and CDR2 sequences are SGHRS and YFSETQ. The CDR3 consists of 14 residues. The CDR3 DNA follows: TGCGCCAGCAGCTTCGTATACAGGCGTACTGAAGCTTTCTTT. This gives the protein CASSFVYRRTEAFF. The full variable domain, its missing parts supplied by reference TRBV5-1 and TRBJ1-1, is KAGVTQTPRYLIKTRGQQVTLSCSPISGHRSVSWYQQTPGQGLQFLFEYFSETQRNKGNFPGRFSGRQFSNSRSEMNVSTLELGDSALYLCASSFVYRRTEAFFGQGTRLTVV.

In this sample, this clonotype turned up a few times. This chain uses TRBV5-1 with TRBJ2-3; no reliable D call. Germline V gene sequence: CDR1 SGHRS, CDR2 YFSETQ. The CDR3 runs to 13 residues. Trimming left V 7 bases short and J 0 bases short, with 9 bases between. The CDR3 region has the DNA TGCGCCAGCGGGGTCCCGAGCACAGATACGCAGTATTTT. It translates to CASGVPSTDTQYF.

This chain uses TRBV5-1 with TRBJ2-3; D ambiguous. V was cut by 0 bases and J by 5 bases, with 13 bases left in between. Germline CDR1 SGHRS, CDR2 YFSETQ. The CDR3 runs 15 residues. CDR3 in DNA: TGCGCCAGCAGCTTGGGTCAGGCAGTAGGAGATACGCAGTATTTT. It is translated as CASSLGQAVGDTQYF.

The CDR3 sequence: CASSLNEAGAYEQYF. Written as DNA, the CDR3 is TGTGCCAGCAGTTTAAATGAAGCGGGCGCCTACGAGCAGTACTTC. J is TRBJ2-7 and V is TRBV27; D may be TRBD2 (6 bases). V lost 2 bases to trimming and J lost 2 bases, with 13 bases between them. The CDR3 is made up of 15 amino acids. Germline assignment: CDR1 MNHEY and CDR2 SMNVEV (reference sequence).

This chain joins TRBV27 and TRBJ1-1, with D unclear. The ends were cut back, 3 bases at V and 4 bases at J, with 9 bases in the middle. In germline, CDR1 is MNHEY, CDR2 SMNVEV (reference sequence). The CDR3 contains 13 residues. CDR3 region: CASSFARFTEAFF. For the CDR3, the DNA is TGTGCCAGCAGTTTCGCCAGATTCACTGAAGCTTTCTTT.

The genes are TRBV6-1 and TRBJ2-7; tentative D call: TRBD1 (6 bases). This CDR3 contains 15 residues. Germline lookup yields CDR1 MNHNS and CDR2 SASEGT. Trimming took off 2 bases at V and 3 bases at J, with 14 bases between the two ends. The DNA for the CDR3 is TGTGCCAGCAGTGAACTTCCCAGGACAGACTACGAGCAGTACTTC. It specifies CASSELPRTDYEQYF.

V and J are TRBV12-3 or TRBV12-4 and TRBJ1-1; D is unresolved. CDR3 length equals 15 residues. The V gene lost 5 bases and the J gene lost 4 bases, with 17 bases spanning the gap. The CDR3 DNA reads TGTGCCAGCAGTGCCACGGGCCCCGCGGGCACTGAAGCTTTCTTT. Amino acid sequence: CASSATGPAGTEAFF.

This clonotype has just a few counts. The CDR3 DNA is TGTGCCAGCAGTTTCGGGAGTCCCTATGGCTACACCTTC. It is translated as CASSFGSPYGYTF. The chain joins TRBV12-3 or TRBV12-4 to TRBJ1-2; no clear D. With 3 bases removed from V and 4 bases from J, the gap between germline ends came to 9 bases. CDR3 size: 13 residues.

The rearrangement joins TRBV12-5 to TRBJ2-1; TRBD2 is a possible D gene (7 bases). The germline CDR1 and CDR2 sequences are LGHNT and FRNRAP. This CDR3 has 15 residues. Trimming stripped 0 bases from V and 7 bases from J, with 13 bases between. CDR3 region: CASGLVKGGGNEQFF. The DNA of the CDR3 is TGTGCTAGTGGTTTGGTAAAAGGGGGAGGGAATGAGCAGTTCTTC.

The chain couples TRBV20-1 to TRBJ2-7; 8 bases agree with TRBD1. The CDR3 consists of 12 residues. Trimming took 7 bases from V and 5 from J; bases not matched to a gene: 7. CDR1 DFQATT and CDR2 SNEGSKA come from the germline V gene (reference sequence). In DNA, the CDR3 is TGCAGTGGGACGGACAGGGAAAACGAGCAGTACTTC. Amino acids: CSGTDRENEQYF.